What follows are 18 T cell receptor beta chains derived from one specimen sequenced in a study of fetal regulatory T cell absence and autoimmunity. TCRdb's copy holds only in-frame clones and misses some; the assay was immunoSEQ multiplex PCR. This sample has some 46,000 clones, with about 80% found just once. Sequencing used cord blood. The receptors shown here come from a newborn boy with IPEX syndrome.

V is TRBV6-1 and J is TRBJ2-7, with a weak D call TRBD1 (5 bases). This CDR3 is 15 amino acids long. The V gene lost 8 bases and the J gene lost 1 base, with 18 bases spanning the gap. CDR1 and CDR2 from the germline V gene are MNHNS and SASEGT. The CDR3 region is CASRGSGKVSYEQYF. The CDR3 DNA reads TGTGCCAGCCGAGGATCAGGGAAGGTTTCCTACGAGCAGTACTTC.

The V gene is TRBV6-5, the J gene TRBJ2-3, with 8 bases identical to TRBD2. This CDR3 comprises 16 residues. V was pared by 2 bases and J by 5 bases, with 9 bases of the junction left unmatched. The germline CDR1 and CDR2 sequences are MNHEY and SVGAGI. The CDR3 loop reads CASSYQLAGSGDTQYF. CDR3 nucleotides: TGTGCCAGCAGTTACCAGTTAGCGGGATCCGGAGATACGCAGTATTTT.

The chain has TRBV6-5 and TRBJ2-2; 7 bases line up with TRBD2. The CDR3 runs 14 residues. From germline, CDR1 is MNHEY and CDR2 SVGAGI. Trimming took 7 bases from V and 4 from J; bases not matched to a gene: 6. CDR3 protein: CASTGLVGTGELFF. The CDR3 nucleotides are TGTGCCAGCACCGGACTAGTTGGCACCGGGGAGCTGTTTTTT.

The chain combines TRBV10-1 with TRBJ2-7; TRBD1 matches at 11 bases. The V and J ends lost 9 bases and 3 bases, in that order; junction bases with no gene match: 4. Germline CDR1 WNHNN, CDR2 SYGVQD (reference sequence). This CDR3 has 13 residues. The CDR3 here is CARSGTGGYEQYF. CDR3 nucleotide sequence: TGCGCCAGATCCGGGACAGGGGGCTACGAGCAGTACTTC.

This chain links TRBV5-4 with TRBJ2-1, with D possibly being TRBD2 (7 bases). This CDR3 spans 16 amino acids. Deletions cut 0 bases from V and 6 bases from J, with 16 bases between. From germline, CDR1 is SGHNT and CDR2 YYREEE (reference sequence). DNA of the CDR3: TGTGCCAGCAGCTTGGGTGGGGGGGCCCGTCTCAATGAGCAGTTCTTC. As protein: CASSLGGGARLNEQFF.

Turning to this clone: An end of the junction differs from the germline gene, which may be a read error. V gene TRBV7-7 combines with J gene TRBJ2-3; D gene uncertain. The CDR3 is 14 residues long. From germline, CDR1 is SSHAT and CDR2 FNYEAQ (reference sequence). The CDR3 loop is CASSLGPSWDTQYF. DNA for the CDR3: TGTGCTAGCAGCCTAGGGCCCTCATGGGATACGCAGTATTTT.

This rearrangement joins TRBV15 to TRBJ1-1; no definite D call. Trimming took off 3 bases at V and 1 base at J, with 12 bases between the two ends. Germline CDR1 and CDR2: LNHNV and YYDKDF (reference sequence). This CDR3 has 15 residues. CDR3 amino acids: CATSRPGMKNTEAFF. The CDR3 coding sequence is TGTGCCACCAGCAGGCCCGGGATGAAGAACACTGAAGCTTTCTTT.

This clone was observed once. The CDR3 DNA reads TGTGCCAGCAGCGAGAGGGGTAGCGAGATCACAGATACGCAGTATTTT. Protein: CASSERGSEITDTQYF. The chain employs TRBV9 and TRBJ2-3, with D perhaps given as TRBD1 or TRBD2 (5 bases each). Germline loops: CDR1 SGDLS, CDR2 YYNGEE. Trimming cost V 3 bases and J 2 bases, with 16 bases left between them. The CDR3 contains 16 residues.

This rearrangement joins TRBV19 to TRBJ1-1; D is possibly TRBD1 (6 bases). Germline CDR1 is LNHDA and CDR2 is SQIVND (reference sequence). V shed 5 bases and J shed 7 bases, with 14 bases lying between them. This CDR3 spans 13 amino acids. DNA for the CDR3: TGTGCCAGTAGTGAAAGGCAGGGGCATGAAGCTTTCTTT. This sequence encodes CASSERQGHEAFF.

This chain joins TRBV5-4 and TRBJ1-1, with D unclear. V lost 0 bases, J lost 5 bases, and 8 bases lay in between. This CDR3 has 13 amino acids. Germline V gene lookup returns CDR1 SGHNT and CDR2 YYREEE (reference sequence). This CDR3 is CASSLGGGTEAFF. The CDR3 DNA is TGTGCCAGCAGCTTGGGAGGTGGGACTGAAGCTTTCTTT.

This clone occurred a few times. The rearrangement links TRBV6-5 to TRBJ1-2, with D perhaps matching TRBD1 (6 bases). This CDR3 comprises 14 residues. Trimming removed 5 bases from V and 5 bases from J, with 15 bases in between. The germline CDR1 and CDR2 sequences are MNHEY and SVGAGI. The CDR3 loop is CASSPGMDRYGYTF. In DNA, the CDR3 is TGTGCCAGCAGTCCGGGCATGGACAGATATGGCTACACCTTC.

The rearrangement links TRBV7-6 to TRBJ2-3, with 10 bases lining up with TRBD2. Germline CDR1 SGHVS, CDR2 FNYEAQ. The J segment lost 3 bases and the V segment lost 3 bases, leaving 6 bases of the junction unmatched. The CDR3 contains 16 residues. This CDR3 reads CASSFGSSGGTDTQYF. The CDR3 coding sequence is TGTGCCAGCAGCTTTGGTTCTAGCGGGGGTACAGATACGCAGTATTTT.

The gene calls are TRBV7-9 and TRBJ1-4; D gene ambiguous. Germline CDR1 and CDR2: SEHNR and FQNEAQ (reference sequence). This CDR3 contains 15 residues. V was cut by 6 bases and J by 4 bases, with 15 bases left in between. The CDR3 protein is CASSWGGGSNEKLFF. The CDR3 bases are TGTGCCAGCAGTTGGGGTGGAGGGAGTAATGAAAAACTGTTTTTT.

The chain couples TRBV7-6 to TRBJ2-7; 13 bases match TRBD2. The J segment lost 3 bases and the V segment lost 5 bases, leaving 10 bases of the junction unmatched. The CDR3 extends over 17 amino acids. The germline CDR1 and CDR2 sequences are SGHVS and FNYEAQ. CDR3 loop: CASSADWTSGSIYEQYF. CDR3 nucleotides: TGTGCCAGCAGCGCCGACTGGACTAGCGGGAGTATCTACGAGCAGTACTTC.

The rearrangement uses TRBV11-1 and TRBJ2-4; 7 bases align to TRBD1. The CDR3 is 15 amino acids. The junction had 6 bases not matched to a gene; V was cut back by 5 bases and J by 2 bases. Germline assignment: CDR1 SGHAT and CDR2 FQDESV (reference sequence). In DNA, the CDR3 is TGTGCCAGCAGCCAGGGCAGGGGGACCAAAAACATTCAGTACTTC. Translated, it gives CASSQGRGTKNIQYF.

The V and J genes are TRBV30 and TRBJ1-5, with D hard to call. Trimming shortened V by 1 base and J by 4 bases, and 5 bases separated the two germline ends. The germline gives CDR1 GTSNPN, CDR2 SVGIG (reference sequence). The CDR3 has 12 residues. The CDR3 DNA reads TGTGCCTGGAGTGGGGCAAATCAGCCCCAGCATTTT. Its protein product is CAWSGANQPQHF.

This clone was recorded only once. The V and J genes are TRBV9 and TRBJ1-2; no reliable D call. The CDR3 loop spans 14 amino acids. The germline CDR1 and CDR2 sequences are SGDLS and YYNGEE. Trimming took off 4 bases at V and 4 bases at J, with 14 bases between the two ends. In DNA form, the CDR3 reads TGTGCCAGCAGCCCGGGAGCCACACCCTATGGCTACACCTTC. Encoded protein: CASSPGATPYGYTF.

The chain carries TRBV5-1 and TRBJ2-3, with 8 bases matching TRBD2. The CDR3 consists of 18 residues. Per germline, CDR1 SGHRS and CDR2 YFSETQ. After removal of 0 bases from V and 3 bases from J, the junction contained 12 bases not matched to a gene. In DNA, the CDR3 is TGCGCCAGCAGCTTGGAGCCTTTGACTAGCGTCATAACAGATACGCAGTATTTT. It translates to CASSLEPLTSVITDTQYF.